This is a list of T cell receptor beta chains from one sample in a study of CD8 T cells in ankylosing spondylitis. TCRdb re-called the 5' RACE reads through MiXCR, storing one row per CDR3 protein. The sample contains about 150,000 distinct CDR3 sequences, about 42% of which appear only once. The sequencing input was synovial fluid, either unsorted or a sorted T cell fraction (not recorded which). These receptors were taken from a male donor with ankylosing spondylitis. Both conserved end residues are part of each CDR3. Each record gives: J gene, CDR3 length, D gene, V gene, clone size, CDR3 DNA, CDR3 protein. A D gene is named only where the DNA matches it firmly. Clone size is shown for a subset of rows, as once, few, many or a class of expanded clone.

J gene: TRBJ2-1; CDR3 length: 15; D gene: NA; V gene: TRBV4-3; clone size: NA; CDR3 DNA: TGCGCCAGCAGCCAAGATCGGTTAGGGGGGAATGAGCAGTTCTTC; CDR3 protein: CASSQDRLGGNEQFF
J gene: TRBJ2-1; CDR3 length: 12; D gene: NA; V gene: TRBV28; clone size: NA; CDR3 DNA: TGTGCCCTCGGGGCGGGCCTGGGGGAGCAGTTCTTC; CDR3 protein: CALGAGLGEQFF
J gene: TRBJ2-5; CDR3 length: 19; D gene: TRBD2; V gene: TRBV4-3; clone size: NA; CDR3 DNA: TGCGCCAGCAGCCAAGTTGGTTGGAGAGGGGCGGGAGACCAAGAGACCCAGTACTTC; CDR3 protein: CASSQVGWRGAGDQETQYF
J gene: TRBJ2-1; CDR3 length: 18; D gene: TRBD2; V gene: TRBV12-3/TRBV12-4; clone size: NA; CDR3 DNA: TGTGCCAGCAGATTTGGACTAGCGACTCCTTACTCCTACAATGAGCAGTTCTTC; CDR3 protein: CASRFGLATPYSYNEQFF
J gene: TRBJ1-5; CDR3 length: 12; D gene: NA; V gene: TRBV3-1; clone size: few; CDR3 DNA: TGTGCCAGCAGCCACGGCCCGGGGGCCCAGCATTTT; CDR3 protein: CASSHGPGAQHF
J gene: TRBJ1-1; CDR3 length: 11; D gene: NA; V gene: TRBV6-2/TRBV6-3; clone size: few; CDR3 DNA: TGTGCCAGCACAACAGGGAGTGAAGCTTTCTTT; CDR3 protein: CASTTGSEAFF
J gene: TRBJ1-1; CDR3 length: 16; D gene: TRBD1; V gene: TRBV4-2; clone size: NA; CDR3 DNA: TGTGCCAGCAGCCACTTACCGCCGACAGGGGAAGGTGAAGCTTTCTTT; CDR3 protein: CASSHLPPTGEGEAFF
J gene: TRBJ2-7; CDR3 length: 14; D gene: TRBD2; V gene: TRBV4-1; clone size: NA; CDR3 DNA: TGCGCCAGCAGCCAAACGGACACGGGAGGCGAGCAGTACTTC; CDR3 protein: CASSQTDTGGEQYF
J gene: TRBJ2-5; CDR3 length: 14; D gene: NA; V gene: TRBV9; clone size: few; CDR3 DNA: TGTGCCAGCAGCACACTACCTGAAGGAGAGACCCAGTACTTC; CDR3 protein: CASSTLPEGETQYF
J gene: TRBJ1-2; CDR3 length: 16; D gene: NA; V gene: TRBV6-5; clone size: NA; CDR3 DNA: TGTGCCAGCAGTTACCAGGGTGGTGGGCCCAACTATGGCTACACCTTC; CDR3 protein: CASSYQGGGPNYGYTF
J gene: TRBJ1-2; CDR3 length: 13; D gene: NA; V gene: TRBV7-6; clone size: NA; CDR3 DNA: TGTGCCAGCAGCTTAGCGGTCGGGCAGCTTGAGACCTTC; CDR3 protein: CASSLAVGQLETF
J gene: TRBJ2-3; CDR3 length: 12; D gene: NA; V gene: TRBV7-9; clone size: NA; CDR3 DNA: TGTGCCAGCCAAGGGGCCACAGATACGCAGTATTTT; CDR3 protein: CASQGATDTQYF
J gene: TRBJ2-1; CDR3 length: 15; D gene: TRBD2; V gene: TRBV6-4; clone size: NA; CDR3 DNA: TGTGCCAGCAGTGACTCGTTCCTAGCGGGAGTTGAGCAGTTCTTC; CDR3 protein: CASSDSFLAGVEQFF
J gene: TRBJ2-2; CDR3 length: 13; D gene: NA; V gene: TRBV29-1; clone size: few; CDR3 DNA: TGCAGCGTTGAACTTCCCGACACCGGGGAGCTGTTTTTT; CDR3 protein: CSVELPDTGELFF
J gene: TRBJ2-5; CDR3 length: 13; D gene: NA; V gene: TRBV7-9; clone size: NA; CDR3 DNA: TGTGCCAGCAGCCTCCCCGGGACGGAGACCCAGTACTTC; CDR3 protein: CASSLPGTETQYF
J gene: TRBJ1-1; CDR3 length: 15; D gene: TRBD1; V gene: TRBV18; clone size: NA; CDR3 DNA: TGTGCCAGCTCACCCGTTACAGGGGTTGGGACTGAAGCTTTCTTT; CDR3 protein: CASSPVTGVGTEAFF
J gene: TRBJ2-2; CDR3 length: 15; D gene: TRBD1; V gene: TRBV5-1; clone size: NA; CDR3 DNA: TGCGCCAGCAGCAAGGGACAGACTATCACCGGGGAGCTGTTTTTT; CDR3 protein: CASSKGQTITGELFF
J gene: TRBJ2-1; CDR3 length: 14; D gene: NA; V gene: TRBV19; clone size: NA; CDR3 DNA: TGTGCCAGTAGTCACGGGACATCTAACAATGAGCAGTTCTTC; CDR3 protein: CASSHGTSNNEQFF
J gene: TRBJ2-1; CDR3 length: 15; D gene: TRBD2; V gene: TRBV18; clone size: NA; CDR3 DNA: TGTGCCAGCTCCGAAGCGGGATGGGGCGTTTGGGAGCAGTTCTTC; CDR3 protein: CASSEAGWGVWEQFF
J gene: TRBJ1-5; CDR3 length: 16; D gene: NA; V gene: TRBV4-1; clone size: once; CDR3 DNA: TGCGCCAGCAGCCAAAGATGGAGGGTCAGCAATCAGCCCCAGCATTTT; CDR3 protein: CASSQRWRVSNQPQHF